This T cell receptor beta chain was sequenced in a study of STAT3 mutations in large granular lymphocyte leukemia. Study at large: Roughly half the longitudinally sequenced T-LGLL patients had canonical STAT3 mutations. Immunosuppressive therapy was given to more than half of T-LGLL patients. The study, taken as a whole, reports: In T-cell large granular lymphocyte leukemia, about half of patients showed multiple immunodominant subclonotypes.

TCRbeta libraries averaged around 42,000 productive templates per sample. Profiled with immunoSEQ multiplex PCR; TCRdb holds only in-frame clones, not every one. The repertoire holds about 9,700 clones, with 70% to 90% as singletons. This clone has more than one count but fewer than ten. No antigen is known for it. CDR1 SQVTM and CDR2 ANQGSEA come from the germline V gene. With 4 bases removed from V and 0 bases from J, the gap between germline ends came to 13 bases. The CDR3 has 14 residues. The specimen sequenced was peripheral blood mononuclear cells. The chain links TRBV29-1 to TRBJ2-7, with D perhaps assigned TRBD1 or TRBD2 (5 bases each). The clonotype was recovered from a man in his sixties with T-cell large granular lymphocyte leukemia. Some clones in this sample may be carry-over from other donors' samples. CDR3 nucleotide sequence: TGCAGCGTTGTCAGGCCGGGGACCTCCTACGAGCAGTACTTC. Protein sequence: CSVVRPGTSYEQYF.